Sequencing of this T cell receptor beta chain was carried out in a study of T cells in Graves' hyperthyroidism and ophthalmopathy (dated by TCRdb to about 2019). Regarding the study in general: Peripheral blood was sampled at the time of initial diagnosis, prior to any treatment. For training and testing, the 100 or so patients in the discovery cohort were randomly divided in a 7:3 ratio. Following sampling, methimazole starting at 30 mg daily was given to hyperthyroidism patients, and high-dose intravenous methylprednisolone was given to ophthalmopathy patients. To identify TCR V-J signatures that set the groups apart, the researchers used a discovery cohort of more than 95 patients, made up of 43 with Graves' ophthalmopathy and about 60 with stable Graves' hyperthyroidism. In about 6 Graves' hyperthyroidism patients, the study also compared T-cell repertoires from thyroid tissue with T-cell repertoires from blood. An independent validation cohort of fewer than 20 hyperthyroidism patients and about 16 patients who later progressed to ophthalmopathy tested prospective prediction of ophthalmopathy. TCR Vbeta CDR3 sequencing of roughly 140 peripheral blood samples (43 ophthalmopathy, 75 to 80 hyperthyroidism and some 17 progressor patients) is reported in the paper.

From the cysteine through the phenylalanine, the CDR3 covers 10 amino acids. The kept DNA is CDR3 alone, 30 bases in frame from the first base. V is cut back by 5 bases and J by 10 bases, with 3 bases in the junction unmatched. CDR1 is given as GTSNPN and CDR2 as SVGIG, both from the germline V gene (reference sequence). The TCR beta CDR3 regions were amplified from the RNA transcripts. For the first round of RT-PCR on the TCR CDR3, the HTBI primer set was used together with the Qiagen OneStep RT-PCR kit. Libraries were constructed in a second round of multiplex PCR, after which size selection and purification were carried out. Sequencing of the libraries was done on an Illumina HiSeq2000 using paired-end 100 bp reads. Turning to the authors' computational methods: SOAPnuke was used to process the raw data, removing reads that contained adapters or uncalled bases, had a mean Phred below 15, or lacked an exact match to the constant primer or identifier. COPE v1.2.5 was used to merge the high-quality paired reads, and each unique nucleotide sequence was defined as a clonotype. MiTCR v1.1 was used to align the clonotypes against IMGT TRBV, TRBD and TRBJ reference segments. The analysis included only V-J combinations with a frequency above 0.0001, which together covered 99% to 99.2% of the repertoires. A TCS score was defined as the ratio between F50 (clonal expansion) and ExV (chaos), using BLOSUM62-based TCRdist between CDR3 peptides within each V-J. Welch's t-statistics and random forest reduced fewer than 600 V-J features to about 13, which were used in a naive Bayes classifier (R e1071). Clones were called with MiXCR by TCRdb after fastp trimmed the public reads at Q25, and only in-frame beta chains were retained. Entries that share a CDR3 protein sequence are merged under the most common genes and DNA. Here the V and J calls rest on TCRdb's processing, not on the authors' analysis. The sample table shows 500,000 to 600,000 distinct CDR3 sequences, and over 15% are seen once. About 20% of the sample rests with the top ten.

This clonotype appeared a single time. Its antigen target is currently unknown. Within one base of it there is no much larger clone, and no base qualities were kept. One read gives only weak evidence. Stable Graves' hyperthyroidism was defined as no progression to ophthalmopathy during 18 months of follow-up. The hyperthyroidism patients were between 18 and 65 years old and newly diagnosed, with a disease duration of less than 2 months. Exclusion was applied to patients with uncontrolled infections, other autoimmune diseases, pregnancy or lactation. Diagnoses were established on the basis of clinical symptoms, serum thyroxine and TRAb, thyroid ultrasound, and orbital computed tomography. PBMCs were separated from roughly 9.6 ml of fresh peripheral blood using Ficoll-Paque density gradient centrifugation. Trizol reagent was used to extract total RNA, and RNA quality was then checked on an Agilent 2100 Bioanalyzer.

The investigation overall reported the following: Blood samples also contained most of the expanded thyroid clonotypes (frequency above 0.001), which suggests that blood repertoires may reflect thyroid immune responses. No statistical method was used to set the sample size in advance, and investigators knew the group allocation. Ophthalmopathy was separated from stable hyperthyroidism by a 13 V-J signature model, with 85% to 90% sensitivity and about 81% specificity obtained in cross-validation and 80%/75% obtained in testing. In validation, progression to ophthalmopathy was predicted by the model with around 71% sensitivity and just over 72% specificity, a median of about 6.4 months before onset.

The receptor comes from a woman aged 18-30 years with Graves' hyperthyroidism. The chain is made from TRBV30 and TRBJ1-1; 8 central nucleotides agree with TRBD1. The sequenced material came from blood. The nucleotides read TGTGCCTGGCAGGGGGCTGGAGCTTTCTTT. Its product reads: CAWQGAGAFF.